The 19 T cell receptor beta chains listed next were all sequenced from one sample in a study of T cell clonality in common variable immunodeficiency (dated by TCRdb to between 2014 and 2017). The library came from the immunoSEQ multiplex PCR assay. This immuneACCESS table, as held by TCRdb, lists in-frame sequences with V and J called but not all clones. Of the missing ones, under half trace to an unresolved V gene in checked studies; the others have no known cause. This sample has about 52,000 clones in the table, none counted a single time. Less than 4% of the sample belongs to the ten largest clones. Material: peripheral blood mononuclear cells. All receptors come from a person aged 18-70 years in good health.

This clone was seen repeatedly, ten times or more. The read ends 3 residues before the CDR3 terminus; that terminus is restored from the germline J gene. The genes are TRBV5-1 and TRBJ2-2, with D possibly being TRBD1 (6 bases). CDR1 is SGHRS and CDR2 is YFSETQ in the germline V gene. This CDR3 contains 16 residues. V was pared by 2 bases and J by 1 base, with 12 bases between. The CDR3 reads CASSFSPDRNTGELFF. The CDR3 DNA, read in part, is TGCGCCAGCAGCTTCTCCCCGGACAGGAACACCGGGGAG.

This clone was seen more than once but under ten times. The read comes to an end 3 residues before the CDR3 does, leaving the germline J gene to fill in the end. The chain recombines TRBV2 with TRBJ1-3; D is ambiguous. There are 15 residues in the CDR3. V was trimmed by 2 bases and J by 0 bases, leaving 8 bases between them. Germline V lookup: CDR1 SNHLY, CDR2 FYNNEI. CDR3 sequence reads: CASSEWRNSGNTIYF. The sequenced part of the CDR3 DNA is TGTGCCAGCAGTGAATGGCGGAACTCTGGAAACACC.

This clone was counted at least ten times. With the read ending 3 residues before the CDR3 end, the germline J gene is used to fill in that end. The chain combines TRBV9 with TRBJ2-7; 11 bases line up with TRBD2. CDR1 is SGDLS and CDR2 is YYNGEE in the germline V gene. The CDR3 extends over 15 amino acids. The V and J ends lost 4 bases and 0 bases, in that order; junction bases with no gene match: 3. CDR3 sequence reads: CASSIGTSGSYEQYF. The CDR3 bases that were read are TGTGCCAGCAGCATTGGGACTAGCGGCTCCTACGAG.

There are a few counts of this clone. The read halts 3 residues ahead of the CDR3 end, with the missing end drawn from the germline J gene. The V and J genes are TRBV10-2 and TRBJ2-7; D ambiguous. The germline CDR1 and CDR2 sequences are WSHSY and SAAADI. Trimming left V 0 bases short and J 3 bases short, with 6 bases between. The CDR3 is 13 residues long. Partial CDR3 DNA: TGCGCCAGCAGTGAGTCCACAGACTACGAG. Translating it yields CASSESTDYE. The entire CDR3 protein is CASSESTDYEQYF.

This clone was found many times. The CDR3 end falls 3 residues outside the read, so it is completed with the germline J gene. The chain uses TRBV20-1 and TRBJ2-1; 11 bases are shared with TRBD2. V gave up 2 bases and J gave up 8 bases; unmatched junction bases: 5. This CDR3 contains 14 residues. Germline-derived CDR1 and CDR2 are DFQATT and SNEGSKA (reference sequence). The covered CDR3 bases are TGCAGTGCTAGACTAGCGGGAGGATACGATGAG. It is translated as CSARLAGGYDE. The whole CDR3 protein reads CSARLAGGYDEQFF.

Many counts were recorded for this clone. The CDR3 sequence is CASSRVTEAFF. CDR3 DNA, as far as it was read: TGTGCCAGTAGTCGGGTGACTGAA. This chain links TRBV19 with TRBJ1-1; no clear D gene. The CDR3 goes on 3 residues after the read ends, and that part is filled in from the germline J gene. The CDR3 spans 11 residues. Trimming pared 5 bases from V and 5 bases from J, leaving 6 bases between. Per germline, CDR1 LNHDA and CDR2 SQIVND (reference sequence). Supplemented by reference TRBV19 and TRBJ1-1, the full variable domain reads DGGITQSPKYLFRKEGQNVTLSCEQNLNHDAMYWYRQDPGQGLRLIYYSQIVNDFQKGDIAEGYSVSREKKESFPLTVTSAQKNPTAFYLCASSRVTEAFFGQGTRLTVV.

This clone turned up a few times. The sequence runs out 3 residues before the end of the CDR3; the remainder is reconstructed from the germline J gene. The chain carries TRBV19 and TRBJ2-6; TRBD2 aligns across 13 bases. The CDR3 runs to 20 residues. Germline V gene sequence: CDR1 LNHDA, CDR2 SQIVND (reference sequence). J gave up 2 bases and V 0 bases, and 7 bases lay outside the gene matches. The part of the CDR3 DNA that was read is TGTGCCAGTAGTATAGAAAAATCCGGGACTAGCGGGACTGGGGCCAACGTC. As protein: CASSIEKSGTSGTGANV. The entire CDR3 sequence reads CASSIEKSGTSGTGANVLTF.

On this clone itself: The missing CDR3 end, 3 residues past where the read stops, is filled in from the germline J gene. The chain couples TRBV7-8 to TRBJ1-2, with D unclear. Germline CDR1 and CDR2: SGHVS and FQNEAQ. There are 14 residues in the CDR3. The CDR3 DNA, read in part, is TGTGCCAGCAGCCCCCGGACTAGCGGAGAGACC. Translated: CASSPRTSGET. The whole CDR3 reads CASSPRTSGETYTF.

This clone was seen more than once but under ten times. With the read ending 3 residues before the CDR3 end, the germline J gene is used to fill in that end. The V and J genes are TRBV2 and TRBJ2-7, with 7 bases identical to TRBD1. V lost 6 bases, J lost 3 bases, and 11 bases stayed unmatched. There are 15 residues in the CDR3. Germline assignment: CDR1 SNHLY and CDR2 FYNNEI. The CDR3 here is CASRRQGFARYEQYF. Partial CDR3 DNA: TGTGCCAGCAGGAGACAGGGTTTCGCGCGCTACGAG.

This clone was detected ten times or more. The CDR3 goes on 3 residues after the read ends, and that part is filled in from the germline J gene. The genes are TRBV19 and TRBJ2-5; unclear D gene. From germline, CDR1 is LNHDA and CDR2 SQIVND (reference sequence). The CDR3 extends over 15 amino acids. V lost 3 bases and J lost 2, with 13 bases in between. The CDR3 bases that were read are TGTGCCAGTAGTATTCGACATGGGCCTCAAGAGACC. Protein sequence: CASSIRHGPQET. The complete CDR3 reads CASSIRHGPQETQYF.

By share, this clone counts as medium-sized (0.01 to 0.1%). Incomplete CDR3 DNA: TGTGCCTGGAGTGGACTAGCGGGCACTCTGGATACG. Translated, it gives CAWSGLAGTLDT. The entire CDR3 protein reads CAWSGLAGTLDTQYF. The chain has TRBV30 and TRBJ2-3; 10 nucleotides match TRBD2. The read finishes 3 residues shy of the CDR3 end, and the germline J gene is used to complete it. CDR1 and CDR2 (germline): GTSNPN, SVGIG (reference sequence). This CDR3 is built from 15 residues. Losses at the gene ends were 1 base for V and 6 bases for J; bases not matched to a gene: 7.

This clone has ten or more counts. The read comes to an end 3 residues before the CDR3 does, leaving the germline J gene to fill in the end. This same CDR3 is encoded by further DNA sequences in the sample. The J gene is TRBJ2-3, the V gene TRBV2; possible D gene TRBD2, 5 bases. In germline, CDR1 is SNHLY, CDR2 FYNNEI. V dropped 6 bases and J dropped 3 bases, with 7 bases sitting between them. CDR3 length: 12 amino acids. The part of the CDR3 DNA that was read is TGTGCCAGCAGCGTAGCGACAGATACG. Translation gives CASSVATDT. The whole CDR3 sequence reads CASSVATDTQYF.

This clone turned up a few times. The CDR3 extends 3 residues past the end of the read, so its final part is completed from the germline J gene. The chain combines TRBV6-1 with TRBJ2-3; 8 bases are a match to TRBD1. The CDR3 is 15 amino acids. Looked up from germline, CDR1 is MNHNS and CDR2 is SASEGT. The CDR3 bases that were read are TGTGCCAGCAGTGAACCCAGGGGGCGATCGCAGCCG. Amino acid sequence: CASSEPRGRSQP. The whole CDR3 region reads CASSEPRGRSQPQYF.

This clone was picked up many times. The read terminates 3 residues before the CDR3 end, so the remaining end is supplied by the germline J gene. This sample includes further DNA sequences coding for the same CDR3. The chain uses TRBV29-1 and TRBJ1-1; TRBD1 is a possible D gene (6 bases). There are 13 residues in the CDR3. Germline V gives CDR1 SQVTM, CDR2 ANQGSEA. V gave up 5 bases and J gave up 1 base, with 11 bases separating them. The CDR3 DNA, read in part, is TGCAGCGTTTTACAGGGTAGGAACACTGAA. Translating it yields CSVLQGRNTE. The full CDR3 protein is CSVLQGRNTEAFF.

This clone was observed many times. The observed sequence ends 3 residues before the CDR3 terminus, with the missing tail filled in from the germline J gene. J is TRBJ2-1 and V is TRBV20-1; D is perhaps TRBD2 (6 bases). V lost 2 bases and J lost 8, with 13 bases in between. Germline V gene sequence: CDR1 DFQATT, CDR2 SNEGSKA (reference sequence). CDR3 length: 13 residues. The CDR3 is CSARSGLNYEQFF. Partial CDR3 DNA: TGCAGTGCTAGATCGGGACTTAACTATGAG.

This clone has more than one count but fewer than ten. The read ends 3 residues early relative to the CDR3; the germline J gene fills the gap. The chain couples TRBV30 to TRBJ1-1; no clear D. In germline, CDR1 is GTSNPN, CDR2 SVGIG (reference sequence). The V gene lost 2 bases and the J gene lost 7 bases, with 14 bases spanning the gap. This CDR3 region has 13 residues. CDR3 bases read: TGTGCCTGGAGTCAAGGCGGGGTTAATGAA. This translates into CAWSQGGVNE. The full CDR3 sequence reads CAWSQGGVNEAFF.

The table lists this clone with a few counts. Read coverage stops 3 residues before the CDR3 terminus; the germline J gene supplies the remainder. The gene calls are TRBV7-9 and TRBJ2-6; D remains ambiguous. Germline V gives CDR1 SEHNR, CDR2 FQNEAQ (reference sequence). CDR3 length: 15 amino acids. Between the trimmed V and J ends, which lost 5 bases and 2 bases, there was a span of 10 bases. CDR3 DNA, as far as it was read: TGTGCCAGCAGCCTCGAGGCGGCTGGGGCCAACGTC. This sequence encodes CASSLEAAGANV. Given in full, the CDR3 is CASSLEAAGANVLTF.

This clone was recorded at least ten times. The sequenced CDR3 bases are TGCAGTGCACTAGGACTAGCGGCCTACACAGATACG. This sequence encodes CSALGLAAYTDT. The entire CDR3 is CSALGLAAYTDTQYF. The chain has TRBV20-1 and TRBJ2-3; TRBD2 matches at 10 bases. The read is 3 residues too short to cover the CDR3 end, so that end is filled in from the germline J gene. The junction had 8 bases not matched to a gene; V was cut back by 6 bases and J by 2 bases. Per the germline V gene, CDR1 is DFQATT and CDR2 is SNEGSKA (reference sequence). The CDR3 has 15 residues.

This clone has a handful of counts. The read ends 3 residues before the CDR3 terminus; that terminus is restored from the germline J gene. The gene calls are TRBV2 and TRBJ1-2; TRBD1 aligns across 7 bases. Trimming at V came to 8 bases and at J to 2 bases, leaving 8 bases not matched to a gene. The germline V gene encodes CDR1 SNHLY and CDR2 FYNNEI. CDR3 length: 14 amino acids. Partial CDR3 DNA: TGTGCCAGCCGTTGGGGGACAGCGAACTATGGC. Translated, it gives CASRWGTANYG. From start to end, the CDR3 is CASRWGTANYGYTF.